The text below deals with one TCR beta chain. The data belong to a study of T cell changes during pregnancy in multiple sclerosis. Profiling relied on immunoSEQ multiplex PCR, and the TCRdb table lists in-frame clones only, not all of them. The sample includes about 100,000 clones, 92% of them seen just once. Trimming left V 3 bases short and J 4 bases short, with 9 bases between. The germline V gene encodes CDR1 LNHDA and CDR2 SQIVND (reference sequence). The length of the CDR3 is 13 residues. This TCR was recovered from a female donor with multiple sclerosis, enrolled in a pregnancy study. Specimen: peripheral blood, collected in the first trimester of pregnancy. The chain carries TRBV19 and TRBJ1-2, with D unclear. CDR3 DNA: TGTGCCAGTAGTATTTCATTAGTCTATGGCTACACCTTC. As protein: CASSISLVYGYTF.